This T cell receptor (beta chain) comes out of a study of cytomegalovirus exposure and HLA in healthy donors. Study conclusions and caveats: The Asian-associated ancestry cluster reportedly had fewer N-insertions than the approximately 690-donor mean in a later analysis.

Points on this clone: Its antigen is currently unknown.

Primers for the PCR totalled 60 Vbeta and 13 Jbeta. Libraries were prepared by immunoSEQ multiplex PCR; TCRdb keeps only in-frame clonotypes and omits some of them. Among some 130,000 clones listed, approximately 81% were seen once. CDR1 WSHSY and CDR2 SAAADI come from the germline V gene. The CDR3 is 15 residues long. Losses at the gene ends were 2 bases for V and 3 bases for J; bases not matched to a gene: 4. Material: PBMCs. This sequence joins TRBV10-2 and TRBJ1-1, with 9 bases aligning to TRBD1. The clonotype originates from a man younger than 35 in good health and CMV-seronegative. CDR3 loop: CASSEQQGAYTEAFF. In DNA, the CDR3 is TGCGCCAGCAGTGAGCAACAGGGGGCGTACACTGAAGCTTTCTTT.